This T cell receptor beta chain emerged from a study of T cell responses to AZD1222 COVID-19 vaccine. General observations from the study: CD4 TCRs linked to vaccination spanned spike, dominating at 160-218 and 743-854. Clonal diversity may have been underestimated in mostly white British donors. Variant regions that are unmutated are reportedly the target of nearly half of spike-specific TCRs. The number of AZD1222 recipients seropositive at baseline was only five to seven.

The data were produced by immunoSEQ multiplex PCR, yet TCRdb's version contains in-frame clones alone and is incomplete. The sample has some 140,000 clones; approximately 90% are singletons. About this clone itself: What it binds is not known.

CDR1 is SGDLS, CDR2 YYNGEE, per germline. V was pared by 0 bases and J by 0 bases, with 10 bases between. The CDR3 sequence is 15 residues long. Material: peripheral blood, obtained on day 0 of AZD1222 vaccination. The sequence came from an adult in good health. This rearrangement joins TRBV9 to TRBJ2-7; weak D call: TRBD2 (6 bases). The CDR3 loop reads CASSVASDYSYEQYF. The CDR3 bases are TGTGCCAGCAGCGTAGCTAGCGACTACTCCTACGAGCAGTACTTC.